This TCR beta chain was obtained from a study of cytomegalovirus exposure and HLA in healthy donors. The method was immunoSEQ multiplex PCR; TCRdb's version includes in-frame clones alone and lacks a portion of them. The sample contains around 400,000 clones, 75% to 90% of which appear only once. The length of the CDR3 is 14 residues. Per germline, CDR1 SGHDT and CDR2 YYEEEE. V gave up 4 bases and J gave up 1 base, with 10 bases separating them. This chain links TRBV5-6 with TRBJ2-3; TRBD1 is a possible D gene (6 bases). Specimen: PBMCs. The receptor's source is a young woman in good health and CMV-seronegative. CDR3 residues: CASSPQGRTDTQYF. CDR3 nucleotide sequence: TGTGCCAGCAGCCCCCAGGGGCGCACAGATACGCAGTATTTT.